This T cell receptor (beta chain) originates from a study of T cell repertoires in cytomegalovirus infection. Study details: TCR beta signatures that were public indicated CMV infection and matching HLA type. General study findings and limits: Within the response measured ex vivo, HLA-C-restricted CMV-specific TCR beta clonotypes were dominant. Identification of carriers of CMV plus the relevant HLA was performed using cumulative public TCR beta family frequency.

Germline V gene data show CDR1 as MNHNY and CDR2 as SVGAGI (reference sequence). This CDR3 is 15 amino acids long. Trimming at V came to 7 bases and at J to 0 bases, leaving 6 bases not matched to a gene. TCRdb recomputed calls from the reads with MiXCR, one row per CDR3 protein. The data contain about 130,000 distinct CDR3 sequences, 20% to 30% of them seen just once; the ten biggest clones take up approximately 35%. This clonotype was picked up a small number of times. The antigen is undetermined. The TCR comes from a human donor in good health (CMV status not recorded). Some clones in this sample may be carry-over from other donors' samples. Sequenced input: PBMCs, sequenced either directly or after in vitro stimulation (not recorded which). The genes are TRBV6-6 and TRBJ1-3; 7 nucleotides match TRBD1. CDR3 nucleotides: TGTGCCAGCAAGGCGACAGGGAACTCTGGAAACACCATATATTTT. It is translated as CASKATGNSGNTIYF.